This T cell receptor beta chain was recorded in a study of cytomegalovirus exposure and HLA in healthy donors. Looking at the study overall: Falling in the Caucasian-associated ancestry cluster were roughly 80% of 300 to 500 genotyped donors.

Primers for the PCR totalled 60 Vbeta and 13 Jbeta. Clones were read by immunoSEQ multiplex PCR, and TCRdb kept only the in-frame ones, dropping some. Counted here are over 70,000 clones, approximately 80% occurring once; the ten biggest clones make up approximately 2%. The CDR3 covers 13 residues. The germline V and J ends were trimmed by 6 bases and 6 bases, with 17 bases remaining between them. Germline CDR1 reads SQVTM; CDR2 reads ANQGSEA. The table lists this clone with a few counts. The antigen remains undetermined. Points from the study as a whole: The study found most TCR sequences rare, yet found some public TCRs in many donors. Common viral pathogens seemed to be connected with several of the most significant clusters, according to a later analysis. The availability of immune exposure information extended only to CMV serostatus.

The sequenced sample consisted of PBMCs. This TCR derives from a man between 18 and 29 years old in good health and CMV-seronegative. The rearrangement links TRBV29-1 to TRBJ1-2, with D maybe TRBD1 (5 bases). The CDR3 protein is CSVHDGGRDGYTF. The CDR3 DNA reads as TGCAGCGTGCACGACGGGGGTAGGGATGGCTACACCTTC.